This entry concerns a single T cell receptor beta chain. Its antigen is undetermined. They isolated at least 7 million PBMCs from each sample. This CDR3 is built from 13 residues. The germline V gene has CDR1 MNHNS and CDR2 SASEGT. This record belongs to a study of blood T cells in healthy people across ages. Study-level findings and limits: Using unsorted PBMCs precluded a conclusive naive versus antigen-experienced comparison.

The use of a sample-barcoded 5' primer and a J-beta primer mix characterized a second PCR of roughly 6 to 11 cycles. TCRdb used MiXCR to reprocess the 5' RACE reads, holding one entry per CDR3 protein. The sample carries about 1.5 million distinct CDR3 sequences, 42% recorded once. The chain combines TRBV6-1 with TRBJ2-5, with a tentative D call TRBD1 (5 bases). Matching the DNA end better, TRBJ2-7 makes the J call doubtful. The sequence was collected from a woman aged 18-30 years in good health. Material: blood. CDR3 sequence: CASSRQSLNEQYF. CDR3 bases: TGTGCCAGCAGTCGACAGTCCCTTAACGAGCAGTACTTC.